This T cell receptor beta chain appears in the sequencing data of a study of cytomegalovirus exposure and HLA in healthy donors. 13 Jbeta primers and 60 Vbeta primers were used for the PCR. Some clones are missing from TCRdb's copy, which holds only in-frame ones; the method was immunoSEQ multiplex PCR. The sample includes about 150,000 clones, around 73% of them seen just once. Input material: PBMCs. Receptor source: a woman between 18 and 29 years old in good health and CMV-seropositive.

The rearrangement links TRBV13 to TRBJ2-5; possibly TRBD2 for D (7 bases). Trimming removed 5 bases from V and 5 bases from J, with 12 bases in between. The CDR3 is 13 residues long. Looked up from germline, CDR1 is PRHDT and CDR2 is FYEKMQ (reference sequence). As DNA, the CDR3 is TGTGCCAGCAGCCGTGGGGGGGCGGAGACCCAGTACTTC. Translated: CASSRGGAETQYF.